This T cell receptor beta chain was captured in a study of CD8 T cells in Susac syndrome. This CDR3 spans 15 amino acids. Germline V gene sequence: CDR1 LGHDT, CDR2 YNNKEL (reference sequence). With 0 bases removed from V and 8 bases from J, the gap between germline ends came to 14 bases. With random hexamers, 0.5 to 1 ug RNA was reverse transcribed. With immunoSEQ multiplex PCR, TCR beta CDR3 was amplified across 54 Vbeta and 13 Jbeta. TCRdb reanalysed the immunoSEQ multiplex PCR reads using MiXCR and keeps one entry per CDR3 protein. The sample shows 250,000 to 300,000 distinct CDR3 sequences, about 85% of them seen only once. Those who served as multiple sclerosis controls were treatment-naive patients with stable or active relapsing-remitting disease.

Material: CD8+ T cells from PBMCs. This receptor was obtained from a human donor with multiple sclerosis. The V gene is TRBV3-1, the J gene TRBJ2-4; D remains ambiguous. The CDR3 nucleotides are TGTGCCAGCAGCCAAGACCTAGGCACCCTTGACATTCAGTACTTC. Its protein is CASSQDLGTLDIQYF.